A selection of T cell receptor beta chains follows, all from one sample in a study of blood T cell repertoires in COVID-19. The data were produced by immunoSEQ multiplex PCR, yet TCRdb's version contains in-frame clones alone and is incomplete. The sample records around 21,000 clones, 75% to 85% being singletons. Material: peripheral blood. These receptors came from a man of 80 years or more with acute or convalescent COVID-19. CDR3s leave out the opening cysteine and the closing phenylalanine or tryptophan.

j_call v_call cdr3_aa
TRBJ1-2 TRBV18 ASSLLDKQDGYT
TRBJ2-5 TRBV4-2 ASSQELGRETQY
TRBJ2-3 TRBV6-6 ASSSGLADTDTQY
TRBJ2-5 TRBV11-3 ASSWGTRLAGVVETQY
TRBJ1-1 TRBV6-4 ASSPQANTEAF
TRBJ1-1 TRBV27 ASSLGRAHTEAF
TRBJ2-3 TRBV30 AWTGTFRGDTQY
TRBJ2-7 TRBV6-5 ASSTWTSGSNEQY
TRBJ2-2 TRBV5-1 ASSLTGALLAGNTGELF
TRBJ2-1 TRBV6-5 ASSPRGLNGNEQF
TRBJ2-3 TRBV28 ASSLFPPRQGGTQY
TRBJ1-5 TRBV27 ASSITGVGQPQH
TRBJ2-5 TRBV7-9 ASSFSGNQETQY
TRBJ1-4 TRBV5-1 ASSVTGATNEKLF
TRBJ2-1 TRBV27 ASSLRTSGSSWF
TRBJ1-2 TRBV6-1 ASSEASQYGYT
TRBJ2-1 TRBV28 ASSSTSGRVRYNEQF
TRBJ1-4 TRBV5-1 ASSPGQGAEKLF
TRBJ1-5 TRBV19 ASSTPTGGQPQH
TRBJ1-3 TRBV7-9 ASSSYSGNTIY
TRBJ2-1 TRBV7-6 ASSSLGGRTSYNEQF
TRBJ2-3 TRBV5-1 ASSLDGRGTDTQY
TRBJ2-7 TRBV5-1 ASRSRGGAYEQY
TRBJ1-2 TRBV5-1 ASSIDRPGFYGYT
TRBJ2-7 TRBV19 ASSISASGRVSSSYEQY
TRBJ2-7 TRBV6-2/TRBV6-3 ASSYTRQGAPSYEQY
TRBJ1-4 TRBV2 ASSFGQGINEKLF
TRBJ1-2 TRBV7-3 ASSSGQLGYGYT
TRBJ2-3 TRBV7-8 ASSLAFGRDLAELTDTQY
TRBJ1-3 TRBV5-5 ASSFGTPLGDTIY
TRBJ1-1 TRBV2 ASSALGTGYTEAF
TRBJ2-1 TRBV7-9 ASSFASGYYNEQF
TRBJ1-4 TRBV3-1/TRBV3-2 ASLGEGEKLF
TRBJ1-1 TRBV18 ASSPVAAAGNTEAF
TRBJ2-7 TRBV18 ASSPQGLDVSYEQY
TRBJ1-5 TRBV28 ASSNVEGDRDQPQH
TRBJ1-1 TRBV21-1 ASSKLALSAGLNTEAF
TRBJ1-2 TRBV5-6 ASSLVGRQNYGYT
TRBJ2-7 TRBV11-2 ASSKAQTGGYEQY
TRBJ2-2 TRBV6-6 ASSYGGTNTGELF
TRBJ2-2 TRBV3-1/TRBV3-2 ASSKRGQLGDTGELF
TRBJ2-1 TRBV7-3 ASSLQGGQVNEQF
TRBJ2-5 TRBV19 ASSRAAQETQY
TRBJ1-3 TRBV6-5 ASSQHGNTIY